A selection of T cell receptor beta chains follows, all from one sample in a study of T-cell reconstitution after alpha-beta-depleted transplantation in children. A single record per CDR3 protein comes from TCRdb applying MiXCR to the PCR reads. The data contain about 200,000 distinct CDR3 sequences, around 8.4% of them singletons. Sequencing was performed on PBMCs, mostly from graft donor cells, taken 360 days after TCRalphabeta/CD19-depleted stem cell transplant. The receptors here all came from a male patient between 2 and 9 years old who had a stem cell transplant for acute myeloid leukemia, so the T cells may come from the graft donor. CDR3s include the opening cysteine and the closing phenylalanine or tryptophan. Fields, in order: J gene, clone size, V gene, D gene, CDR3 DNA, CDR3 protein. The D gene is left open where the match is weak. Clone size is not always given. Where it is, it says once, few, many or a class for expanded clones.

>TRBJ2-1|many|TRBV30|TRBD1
TGTGCCTGGAGACAGGGGGCGACGAATGAGCAGTTCTTC
CAWRQGATNEQFF
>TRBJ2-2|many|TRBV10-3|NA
TGTGCCATCAGTGGGGGGACCGGGGAGCTGTTTTTT
CAISGGTGELFF
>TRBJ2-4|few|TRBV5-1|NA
TGCGCCAGCAGCCCCTACTCCGCGGGTGGAGACATTCAGTACTTC
CASSPYSAGGDIQYF
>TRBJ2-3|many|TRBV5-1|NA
TGCGCCAGCAGTTCCGGGACTAGCACAGATACGCAGTATTTT
CASSSGTSTDTQYF
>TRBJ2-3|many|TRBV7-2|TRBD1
TGTGCCAGCAGCTTTACATTGGGACAGGGAACAGATACGCAGTATTTT
CASSFTLGQGTDTQYF
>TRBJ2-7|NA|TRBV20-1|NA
TGCAGTGCCACGAGGGGTAGCCTTGCCTACGAGCAGTACTTC
CSATRGSLAYEQYF
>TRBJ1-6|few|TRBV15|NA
TGTGCCACCAGCAGAGGGTCAGGGCTTAAGTCCCTCCACTTT
CATSRGSGLKSLHF
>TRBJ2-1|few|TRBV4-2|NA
TGTGCCAGCAGCCAAGGGAGTCTAGGGGACAATGAGCAGTTCTTC
CASSQGSLGDNEQFF
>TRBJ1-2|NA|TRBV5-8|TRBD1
TGTGCCAGCAGCCTCGGGACAGTCACCTTC
CASSLGTVTF
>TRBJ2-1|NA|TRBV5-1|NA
TGCGCCAGCAGCTTGGTTTTTACAAATGAGCAGTTCTTC
CASSLVFTNEQFF
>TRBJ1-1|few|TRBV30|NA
TGTGCCTGGACTCGCCGACAGATCCTGAACACTGAAGCTTTCTTT
CAWTRRQILNTEAFF
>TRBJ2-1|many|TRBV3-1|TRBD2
TGTGCCAGCAGCCAAGCCAGCGGGGGGACCTACAATGAGCAGTTCTTC
CASSQASGGTYNEQFF